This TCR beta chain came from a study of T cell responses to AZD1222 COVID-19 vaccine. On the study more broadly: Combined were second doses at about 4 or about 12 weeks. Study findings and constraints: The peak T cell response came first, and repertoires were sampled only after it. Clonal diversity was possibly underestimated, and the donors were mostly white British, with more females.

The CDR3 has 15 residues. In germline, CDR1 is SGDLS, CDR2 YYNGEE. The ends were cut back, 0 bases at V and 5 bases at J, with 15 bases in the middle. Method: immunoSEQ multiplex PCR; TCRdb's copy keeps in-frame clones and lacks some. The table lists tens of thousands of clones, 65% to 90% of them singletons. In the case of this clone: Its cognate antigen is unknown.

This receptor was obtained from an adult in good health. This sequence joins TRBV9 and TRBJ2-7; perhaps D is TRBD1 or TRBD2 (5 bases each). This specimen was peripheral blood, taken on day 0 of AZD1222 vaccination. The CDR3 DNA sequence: TGTGCCAGCAGCGTAGAAGGAGGCAGGGTGGACGAGCAGTACTTC. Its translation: CASSVEGGRVDEQYF. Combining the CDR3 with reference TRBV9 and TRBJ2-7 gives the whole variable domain DSGVTQTPKHLITATGQRVTLRCSPRSGDLSVYWYQQSLDQGLQFLIQYYNGEERAKGNILERFSAQQFPDLHSELNLSSLELGDSALYFCASSVEGGRVDEQYFGPGTRLTVT.